A selection of T cell receptor beta chains follows, all from one sample in a study of cytomegalovirus exposure and HLA in healthy donors. Using immunoSEQ multiplex PCR, the repertoire was profiled, and TCRdb retains in-frame clones only, with some absent. The repertoire consists of 95,000 to 100,000 clones, with 65% to 85% occurring once and the leading ten covering under 11%. The sequencing input was PBMCs. These receptors originate from a man aged 50-59 years in good health and CMV-seronegative. The CDR3 runs from the conserved cysteine through the conserved F or W. D genes are given only for firm matches. For some rows the clone size is stated as once, few or many, or as a class when expanded; others skip it.

d_call | j_call | clone_size | v_call | cdr3_nt | cdr3_aa
TRBD2 | TRBJ2-7 | - | TRBV7-2 | TGTGCCAGCAGCTTTCGAAGCGGGAGGGGGATTTACGAGCAGTACTTC | CASSFRSGRGIYEQYF
TRBD2 | TRBJ2-7 | - | TRBV6-1 | TGTGCCAGCAGGACCATACTAGCGGGGGGCTACGAGCAGTACTTC | CASRTILAGGYEQYF
- | TRBJ1-5 | - | TRBV27 | TGTGCCAGCAGTTTATCAAGCAGGGGCGGAAATCAGCCCCAGCATTTT | CASSLSSRGGNQPQHF
- | TRBJ1-1 | few | TRBV14 | TGTGCCAGCAGCCAAAGTACCCGGACTGAAGCTTTCTTT | CASSQSTRTEAFF
- | TRBJ1-5 | - | TRBV6-1 | TGTGCCAGCAGGCCCACAGAGGGTCAGCCCCAGCATTTT | CASRPTEGQPQHF
- | TRBJ2-3 | - | TRBV9 | TGTGCCAGCAGCGTAGAAGTTTACGGGGTAGATACGCAGTATTTT | CASSVEVYGVDTQYF
TRBD1 | TRBJ1-1 | - | TRBV29-1 | TGCAGCGTTGGAAGGACAGGGGGTAGTAGCGAAGAAGCTTTCTTT | CSVGRTGGSSEEAFF
- | TRBJ1-1 | - | TRBV7-9 | TGTTCCAGCAGTCGGGCCCCTGGAGGAGCTTTCTTT | CSSSRAPGGAFF
TRBD2 | TRBJ2-7 | - | TRBV6-5 | TGTGCCAGCAGTCCGGGGGGTTACGAGCAGTACTTC | CASSPGGYEQYF
TRBD1 | TRBJ2-5 | once | TRBV7-9 | TGTGCCAGCAGCTCCGGGACAGGGGGGCCCCAAGAGACCCAGTACTTC | CASSSGTGGPQETQYF
TRBD2 | TRBJ2-1 | once | TRBV7-3 | TGTGCCAGCAGCGCCACTAGCGGGAGTCACGGTGAGCAGTTCTTC | CASSATSGSHGEQFF
TRBD2 | TRBJ2-3 | few | TRBV6-5 | TGTGCCAGCAGTTACGCGAGCGGGAGGGCAACAGATACGCAGTATTTT | CASSYASGRATDTQYF
- | TRBJ2-3 | - | TRBV11-3 | TGTGCCAGCAGCTTACCGGGAGCAGATACGCAGTATTTT | CASSLPGADTQYF
TRBD2 | TRBJ2-3 | - | TRBV6-5 | TGTGCCAGCAGTTCGGGACTAGCGGGAGAGTGGGATACGCAGTATTTT | CASSSGLAGEWDTQYF
- | TRBJ2-3 | - | TRBV28 | TGTGCCAGCAGTTACCCCCTCCGCCCGGGACACAACACAGATACGCAGTATTTT | CASSYPLRPGHNTDTQYF
- | TRBJ1-4 | - | TRBV10-1 | TGCGCCAGCAGTGGAGGTGAAAAACTGTTTTTT | CASSGGEKLFF
- | TRBJ2-7 | few | TRBV11-2 | TGTGCCAGCAGAGGTCCGGGGGACTCCTACGAGCAGTACTTC | CASRGPGDSYEQYF
- | TRBJ1-2 | - | TRBV30 | TGTGCCTGGGGAAGGGAGTCTTTGAGCTACACCTTC | CAWGRESLSYTF
- | TRBJ1-6 | - | TRBV5-1 | TGCGCCAAACCACGGGACAATAATTCACCCCTCCACTTT | CAKPRDNNSPLHF
TRBD2 | TRBJ2-1 | - | TRBV28 | TGTGCCAGCAGTTCTAGCGGGGGGTCCTACAATGAGCAGTTCTTC | CASSSSGGSYNEQFF
- | TRBJ2-2 | - | TRBV5-1 | TGCGCCAGCGGCGTACAGGGTACCGGGGAGCTGTTTTTT | CASGVQGTGELFF
- | TRBJ1-3 | - | TRBV10-2 | TGCGCCAGCAGTCAGGGCTGGTCTGGAAACACCATATATTTT | CASSQGWSGNTIYF
- | TRBJ1-1 | - | TRBV6-1 | TGTGCCAGCAGTGAGGCGGGTAAGAACACTGAAGCTTTCTTT | CASSEAGKNTEAFF
- | TRBJ1-1 | - | TRBV7-2 | TGTGCCAGCAGCTTAGGCCACGGAGGTAGTGAAGCTTTCTTT | CASSLGHGGSEAFF
TRBD2 | TRBJ2-1 | - | TRBV30 | TGTGCCTCGCGGAGCGGGAGGAATGAGCAGTTCTTC | CASRSGRNEQFF
TRBD1 | TRBJ2-1 | - | TRBV5-8 | TGTGCCAGCAGCAGGGGACAGGGGTTTTTGAATGAGCAGTTCTTC | CASSRGQGFLNEQFF
TRBD1 | TRBJ1-5 | - | TRBV19 | TGTGCCAGTAGTGATAGGACAGGGTCCGTCATGCGGCCCCAGCATTTT | CASSDRTGSVMRPQHF
TRBD1 | TRBJ1-1 | - | TRBV6-6 | TGTGCCAGTCAACAGGGGACCACTGAAGCTTTCTTT | CASQQGTTEAFF
- | TRBJ2-5 | - | TRBV9 | TGTGCCAGCAGCGTAGCTGCAGGGAAAGAGACCCAGTACTTC | CASSVAAGKETQYF
TRBD2 | TRBJ2-7 | - | TRBV7-2 | TGTGCCAGCAGCTACACGGCTAGCGGGAAGCAGTACTTC | CASSYTASGKQYF
TRBD1 | TRBJ2-7 | - | TRBV30 | TGTGCCTGGAGTAGAGCCGGGACAGCAAGGGAGCAGTACTTC | CAWSRAGTAREQYF
TRBD1 | TRBJ2-7 | - | TRBV27 | TGTGCCAGCAGTTTTCTGGGACAGGGATCCTACGAGCAGTACTTC | CASSFLGQGSYEQYF
TRBD2 | TRBJ2-1 | - | TRBV5-1 | TGCGCCAGCAGCCCTACGTCTGCTAGCGGGATCTATGAGCAGTTCTTC | CASSPTSASGIYEQFF
- | TRBJ2-1 | - | TRBV10-3 | TGTGCCATCAGTGAGGAGATGAGCTCCTACAATGAGCAGTTCTTC | CAISEEMSSYNEQFF
- | TRBJ1-1 | - | TRBV14 | TGTGCCAGCAGCCAAGCGGCAGGGGCAACTGAAGCTTTCTTT | CASSQAAGATEAFF
TRBD1 | TRBJ2-1 | - | TRBV11-1 | TGTGCCAGCAGCTTAAGGACAGGGCACAATGAGCAGTTCTTC | CASSLRTGHNEQFF
TRBD2 | TRBJ2-2 | once | TRBV19 | TGTGCCAGTAGTTCTAGCGGGACTAACACCGGGGAGCTGTTTTTT | CASSSSGTNTGELFF
TRBD2 | TRBJ2-3 | - | TRBV6-5 | TGTGCCAGCAGTCAAGGACTAGCTTCAGATACGCAGTATTTT | CASSQGLASDTQYF
- | TRBJ2-1 | once | TRBV14 | TGTGCCAGCAGCCCCAACATCGCACGGGGACTGCAGTTCTTC | CASSPNIARGLQFF
- | TRBJ1-1 | - | TRBV28 | TGTGCCAGCAGGGACTCCGGATCGAAAAGCACTGAAGCTTTCTTT | CASRDSGSKSTEAFF
TRBD2 | TRBJ2-3 | - | TRBV30 | TGTGCCTGGGATCATGGGACTAGACCCACAGATACGCAGTATTTT | CAWDHGTRPTDTQYF
TRBD1 | TRBJ2-1 | few | TRBV28 | TGTGCCAGCACCATCCCACGGCAGGGGGCTGAGCAGTTCTTC | CASTIPRQGAEQFF
- | TRBJ2-2 | few | TRBV11-2 | TGTGCCAGCAGCTCTAACCGCGCCGGGGAGCTGTTTTTT | CASSSNRAGELFF
TRBD1 | TRBJ1-4 | - | TRBV19 | TGTGCCAGTAGTACCCTCGGGACAGGGGGAGAAAAACTGTTTTTT | CASSTLGTGGEKLFF
- | TRBJ1-5 | - | TRBV7-8 | TGTGCCAGCAGCTTAGCGAGTCAGGGACAGCCCCAGCATTTT | CASSLASQGQPQHF
TRBD1 | TRBJ2-2 | - | TRBV6-6 | TGTGCCAGCCATACAGGGGTCGGGGAGCTGTTTTTT | CASHTGVGELFF
- | TRBJ1-2 | - | TRBV5-1 | TGCGCCAGCAGCTCGGGGATTCCTACCTATGGCTACACCTTC | CASSSGIPTYGYTF
TRBD1 | TRBJ1-2 | - | TRBV6-5 | TGTGCCAGCAGTTACTCGATTTACAGGGGGCTTTTGGGCTACACCTTC | CASSYSIYRGLLGYTF
- | TRBJ2-7 | - | TRBV7-9 | TGTGCCAGCAGCCGGGACAACTACGAGCAGTACTTC | CASSRDNYEQYF